Presented here are 19 T cell receptor beta chains from one specimen sequenced in a study of technical replicates of blood from several donors. Sequencing was performed with immunoSEQ multiplex PCR; in TCRdb, only in-frame clones are kept and a portion is missing. Here the sample spans around 80,000 clones, roughly 98% being singletons. Sequencing was done on a sample of T cells isolated from PBMCs. All receptors come from a human donor in good health.

CDR3 coding DNA: TGTGCCAGCAGCCTCTCCGGGAGGGCTAACTATGGCTACACCTTC. Its protein is CASSLSGRANYGYTF. This chain uses TRBV14 with TRBJ1-2, with no clear D. The V end lost 4 bases, the J end lost 0 bases, and 12 bases lay between the germline ends. Germline CDR1 and CDR2: SGHDN and FVKESK. The CDR3 length is 15 residues. The whole variable domain, filled in from reference TRBV14 and TRBJ1-2, reads EAGVTQFPSHSVIEKGQTVTLRCDPISGHDNLYWYRRVMGKEIKFLLHFVKESKQDESGMPNNRFLAERTGGTYSTLKVQPAELEDSGVYFCASSLSGRANYGYTFGSGTRLTVV.

CDR3 residues: CASSFYSMSAHNNEQFF. DNA of the CDR3: TGCGCCAGCAGCTTCTACTCTATGAGCGCCCATAACAATGAGCAGTTCTTC. The genes are TRBV5-1 and TRBJ2-1, with unresolved D. Germline loops: CDR1 SGHRS, CDR2 YFSETQ. This CDR3 has 17 residues. Trimming left V 2 bases short and J 5 bases short, with 20 bases between.

The genes are TRBV7-6 and TRBJ2-3, with D possibly TRBD2 on 7 matching bases. This CDR3 has 17 residues. Germline V gives CDR1 SGHVS, CDR2 FNYEAQ. Deletions cut 0 bases from V and 0 bases from J, with 13 bases between. The CDR3 here is CASSLAGGAPSTDTQYF. The CDR3 DNA is TGTGCCAGCAGCTTAGCGGGGGGGGCACCTAGCACAGATACGCAGTATTTT.

The V and J genes are TRBV5-4 and TRBJ2-2, with 7 bases aligning to TRBD1. The V segment lost 0 bases and the J segment 6 bases; nucleotides outside the gene matches: 8. Per germline, CDR1 SGHNT and CDR2 YYREEE (reference sequence). The CDR3 length is 16 residues. The CDR3 coding sequence is TGTGCCAGCAGCTTGGCCGAACAGGGGTATGCCGGGGAGCTGTTTTTT. It encodes CASSLAEQGYAGELFF.

This clone was found once. The chain carries TRBV7-9 and TRBJ1-2, with TRBD1 identical over 8 bases. CDR3 length: 14 amino acids. CDR1 is SEHNR, CDR2 FQNEAQ, per germline (reference sequence). The V gene end was trimmed by 1 base and the J gene end by 7 bases; junction bases not matched to a gene: 5. CDR3 loop: CASSLVSGGRGYTF. DNA for the CDR3: TGTGCCAGCAGCTTAGTATCAGGGGGCCGTGGCTACACCTTC.

The DNA of the CDR3 is TGTGCCAGCAGCCAGATCACCGGGACAGTCGTTTTGGAGCAGTACTTC. Its translation is CASSQITGTVVLEQYF. This sequence joins TRBV14 and TRBJ2-7; 7 nucleotides align to TRBD1. In germline, CDR1 is SGHDN, CDR2 FVKESK. The CDR3 has 16 amino acids. J lost 7 bases, V lost 3 bases, and 15 bases had no gene match.

The rearrangement uses TRBV5-1 and TRBJ1-1, with no clear D. CDR1 is SGHRS, CDR2 YFSETQ, per germline. CDR3 length: 13 amino acids. Trimming shortened V by 6 bases and J by 1 base, and 10 bases separated the two germline ends. The CDR3, as DNA: TGCGCCAGCAAGGAGATACAGAACACTGAAGCTTTCTTT. Its translation is CASKEIQNTEAFF.

This sequence joins TRBV5-4 and TRBJ1-5, with TRBD1 matching 7 bases. Germline trimming cut 3 bases from V and 4 bases from J; bases unmatched to any gene: 7. CDR3 length: 15 residues. Germline values: CDR1 SGHNT, CDR2 YYREEE (reference sequence). This CDR3 reads CASSSSTGINQPQHF. The CDR3 nucleotides are TGTGCCAGCAGCTCATCGACAGGGATAAATCAGCCCCAGCATTTT.

The chain recombines TRBV6-5 with TRBJ2-7; 9 bases align to TRBD2. The CDR3 extends over 16 amino acids. J gave up 0 bases and V 0 bases, and 3 bases lay outside the gene matches. Germline V gene data show CDR1 as MNHEY and CDR2 as SVGAGI. CDR3 sequence reads: CASSYSISGSSYEQYF. The DNA of the CDR3 is TGTGCCAGCAGTTACTCGATTAGCGGGAGCTCCTACGAGCAGTACTTC.

This sequence joins TRBV15 and TRBJ1-6; maybe TRBD1 (5 bases). The V and J ends lost 0 bases and 10 bases respectively, with 13 bases between them. This CDR3 has 15 residues. Looked up from germline, CDR1 is LNHNV and CDR2 is YYDKDF (reference sequence). The CDR3 protein is CATSRDPDIGSPLHF. The DNA of the CDR3 is TGTGCCACCAGCAGAGACCCGGACATCGGGTCACCCCTCCACTTT.

In its sample, this clone was seen once. The chain recombines TRBV19 with TRBJ2-7; D gene unclear. Trimming cost V 5 bases and J 0 bases, with 8 bases left between them. The CDR3 runs to 13 residues. Germline assignment: CDR1 LNHDA and CDR2 SQIVND (reference sequence). CDR3 protein: CASSYSSSYEQYF. In DNA form, the CDR3 reads TGTGCCAGTAGTTATTCTAGCTCCTACGAGCAGTACTTC.

The rearrangement links TRBV14 to TRBJ1-6; unclear D gene. Deletions cut 7 bases from V and 7 bases from J, with 8 bases between. This CDR3 contains 12 residues. Germline CDR1 and CDR2: SGHDN and FVKESK. The CDR3 sequence is CASNKLNSPLHF. The CDR3 DNA reads as TGTGCCAGCAATAAATTAAATTCACCCCTCCACTTT.

CDR3 amino acids: CASKTGESSYEQYF. The CDR3 DNA is TGCGCCAGCAAGACAGGGGAGAGCTCCTACGAGCAGTACTTC. The chain links TRBV10-2 to TRBJ2-7, with 8 bases aligning to TRBD1. This CDR3 spans 14 amino acids. V gave up 7 bases and J gave up 0 bases; unmatched junction bases: 5. Germline CDR1 is WSHSY and CDR2 is SAAADI.

This clone was detected once. The chain combines TRBV19 with TRBJ1-2; 9 bases match TRBD1. The CDR3 length is 14 residues. Unmatched junction bases numbered 5, after V lost 7 bases and J lost 2 bases. Looked up from germline, CDR1 is LNHDA and CDR2 is SQIVND (reference sequence). CDR3 in amino acids: CASTSGTGNYGYTF. The CDR3 DNA reads TGTGCCAGTACCTCCGGGACAGGGAACTATGGCTACACCTTC.

This sequence joins TRBV7-6 and TRBJ2-6, with 9 bases matching TRBD1. The V gene's germline CDR1 is SGHVS and CDR2 FNYEAQ. The V gene end was trimmed by 3 bases and the J gene end by 2 bases; junction bases not matched to a gene: 17. The CDR3 contains 21 residues. This chain's CDR3 is CASSFPIRAGQGGAGANVLTF. The CDR3 DNA sequence: TGTGCCAGCAGCTTCCCAATCCGAGCGGGACAGGGCGGGGCTGGGGCCAACGTCCTGACTTTC.

This chain joins TRBV9 and TRBJ1-4; TRBD1 aligns across 7 bases. The germline V gene has CDR1 SGDLS and CDR2 YYNGEE. V was clipped by 0 bases and J by 4 bases; unmatched bases: 9. The CDR3 runs to 17 residues. The CDR3 region has the DNA TGTGCCAGCAGCGTAGCTACTCCTGCAGGGGGTAATGAAAAACTGTTTTTT. Its protein is CASSVATPAGGNEKLFF.

This chain connects TRBV19 to TRBJ1-5; tentatively, D is TRBD1 (6 bases). Germline V gene data show CDR1 as LNHDA and CDR2 as SQIVND (reference sequence). Deletions cut 3 bases from V and 2 bases from J, with 14 bases between. This CDR3 has 16 amino acids. The CDR3 loop is CASSMGARQGNQPQHF. The CDR3 bases are TGTGCCAGTAGTATGGGGGCGCGACAGGGCAATCAGCCCCAGCATTTT.

The V call is TRBV10-1, the J call TRBJ2-7, with 7 positions matching TRBD1. The germline V gene has CDR1 WNHNN and CDR2 SYGVQD (reference sequence). Trimming cost V 6 bases and J 7 bases; bases outside gene matches: 12. There are 14 residues in the CDR3. CDR3 sequence reads: CASSPGQATWEQYF. The CDR3 DNA is TGCGCCAGCAGCCCTGGACAGGCCACTTGGGAGCAGTACTTC.

The chain employs TRBV6-1 and TRBJ1-2; possible D gene TRBD1, 6 bases. The CDR3 is made up of 18 amino acids. The V gene lost 1 base and the J gene lost 3 bases, with 21 bases spanning the gap. The germline V gene has CDR1 MNHNS and CDR2 SASEGT. Here the CDR3 DNA reads TGTGCCAGCAGTGAAGAATTAGGACAACGGGGGGCGGACTATGGCTACACCTTC. Translating gives CASSEELGQRGADYGYTF.